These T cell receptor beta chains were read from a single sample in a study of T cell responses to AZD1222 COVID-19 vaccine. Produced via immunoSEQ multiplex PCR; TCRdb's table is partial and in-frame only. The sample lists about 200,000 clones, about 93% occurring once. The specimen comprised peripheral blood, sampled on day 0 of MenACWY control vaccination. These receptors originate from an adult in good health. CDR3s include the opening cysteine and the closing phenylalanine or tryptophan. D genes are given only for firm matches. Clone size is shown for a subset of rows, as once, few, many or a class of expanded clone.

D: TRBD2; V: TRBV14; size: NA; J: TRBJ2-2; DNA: TGTGCCAGCAGCCAACTCGGGGGGGCTGGCACCGGGGAGCTGTTTTTT; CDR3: CASSQLGGAGTGELFF
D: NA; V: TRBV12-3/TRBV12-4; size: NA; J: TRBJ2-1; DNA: TGTGCCAGCACGTCTAGACTCATTCCGTTCTTC; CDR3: CASTSRLIPFF
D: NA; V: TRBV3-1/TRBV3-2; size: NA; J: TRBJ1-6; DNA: TGTGCCAGCAGCAGGACCTTCTATAATTCACCCCTCCACTTT; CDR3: CASSRTFYNSPLHF
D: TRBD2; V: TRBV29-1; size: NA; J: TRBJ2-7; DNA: TGCAGCGTCCCAGACGGACTAGCGGTGAACTACGAGCAGTACTTC; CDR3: CSVPDGLAVNYEQYF
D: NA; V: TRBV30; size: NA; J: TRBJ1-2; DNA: TGTGCCTGGAGTAGGGACCTCGGGGGTTATGGCTACACCTTC; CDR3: CAWSRDLGGYGYTF
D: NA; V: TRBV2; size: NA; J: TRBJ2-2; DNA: TGTGCCAGCAGCGCGAGGACGGGGACCGGGGAGCTGTTTTTT; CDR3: CASSARTGTGELFF
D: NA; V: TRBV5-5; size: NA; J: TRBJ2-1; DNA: TGTGCCAGCAGCCTATCCTACAATGAGCAGTTCTTC; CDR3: CASSLSYNEQFF
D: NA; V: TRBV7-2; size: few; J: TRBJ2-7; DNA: TGTGCCAGCAGCCCGACGGCGGGGCGGGGAACCGAGCAGTACTTC; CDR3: CASSPTAGRGTEQYF
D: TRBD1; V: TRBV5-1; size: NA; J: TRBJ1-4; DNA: TGCGCCAGCAGCTTGGCGCCAACAGGGGCGGCTAATGAAAAACTGTTTTTT; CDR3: CASSLAPTGAANEKLFF
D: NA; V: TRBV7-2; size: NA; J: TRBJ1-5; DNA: TGTGCCAGCAGCTTTGGGGCAGACGCATCTTTGAGGCCCCAGCATTTT; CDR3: CASSFGADASLRPQHF
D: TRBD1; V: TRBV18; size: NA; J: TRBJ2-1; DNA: TGTGCCAGCACCCGAGGGGGCGGCTCGTCGTACAATGAGCAGTTCTTC; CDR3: CASTRGGGSSYNEQFF
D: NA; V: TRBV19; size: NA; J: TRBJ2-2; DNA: TGTGCCAGTAGTCCCACGGGGGTAGGGAACACCGGGGAGCTGTTTTTT; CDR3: CASSPTGVGNTGELFF
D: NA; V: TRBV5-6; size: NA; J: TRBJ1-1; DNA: TGTGCCAGCAGCCTCCCGGAGGGCGTGACTGAAGCTTTCTTT; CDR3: CASSLPEGVTEAFF
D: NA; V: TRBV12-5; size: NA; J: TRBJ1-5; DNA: TGTGCTAGTGGTTTGTCCCCGGGACAACTATATAGCAATCAGCCCCAGCATTTT; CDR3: CASGLSPGQLYSNQPQHF
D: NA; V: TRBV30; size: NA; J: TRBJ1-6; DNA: TGTGCCTGGAGTGTGCGGGGCCAGGGAAATTCACCCCTCCACTTT; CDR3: CAWSVRGQGNSPLHF
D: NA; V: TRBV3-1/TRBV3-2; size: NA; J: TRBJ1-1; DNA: TGTGCCAGCAGGCCTCCCCCGGGGCCGGGCACTGAAGCTTTCTTT; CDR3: CASRPPPGPGTEAFF
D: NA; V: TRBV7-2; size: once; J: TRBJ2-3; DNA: TGTGCCAGCAGCTTAAACGGGGGCAGCACAGATACGCAGTATTTT; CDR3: CASSLNGGSTDTQYF
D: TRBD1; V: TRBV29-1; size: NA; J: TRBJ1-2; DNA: TGCAGCGTATTCGGGACAGCCTTGGGAGGCTACACCTTC; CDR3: CSVFGTALGGYTF
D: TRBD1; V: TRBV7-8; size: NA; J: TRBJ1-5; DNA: TGTGCCAGCACTTGGATGGCGGGACAGGGAACGGATCAGCCCCAGCATTTT; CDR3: CASTWMAGQGTDQPQHF
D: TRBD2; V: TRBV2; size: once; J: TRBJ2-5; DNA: TGTGCCAGCAGTGAAACCCTAGCGGGGGAAGAGACCCAGTACTTC; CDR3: CASSETLAGEETQYF
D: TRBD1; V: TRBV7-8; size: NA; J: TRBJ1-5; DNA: TGTGCCAGCAGCGGTAAACAGGGGATGAGCAATCAGCCCCAGCATTTT; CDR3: CASSGKQGMSNQPQHF
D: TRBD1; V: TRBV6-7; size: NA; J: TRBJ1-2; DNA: TGTGCCAGCAGTTACTCGAAACGAGCAGGGGGTGGCTATGGCTACACCTTC; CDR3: CASSYSKRAGGGYGYTF
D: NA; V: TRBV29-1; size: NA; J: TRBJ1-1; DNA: TGCAGCGCAGACGAAGGGAGAACTGAAGCTTTCTTT; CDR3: CSADEGRTEAFF
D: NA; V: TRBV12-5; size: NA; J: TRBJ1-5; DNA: TGTGCTAGTGGTTTGTTTGGGAGCAATCAGCCCCAGCATTTT; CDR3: CASGLFGSNQPQHF
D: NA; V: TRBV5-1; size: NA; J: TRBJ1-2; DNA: TGCGCCAGCAGCGGTCGGATTGGGGGCGGGTTCGACGTTCCTTCCCATGGCTACACCTTC; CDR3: CASSGRIGGGFDVPSHGYTF
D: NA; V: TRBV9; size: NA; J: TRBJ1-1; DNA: TGTGCCAGCAGCGTAGCGGTTGGGGACACTGAAGCTTTCTTT; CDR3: CASSVAVGDTEAFF
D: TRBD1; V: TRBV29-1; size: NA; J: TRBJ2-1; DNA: TGCAGCGTTGAACCGGACAGGGCCGTACGTGAGCAGTTCTTC; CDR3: CSVEPDRAVREQFF
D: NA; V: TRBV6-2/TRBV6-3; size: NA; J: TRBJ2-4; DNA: TGTGCCAGCAGTTACAGTCTAGCCAAAAACATTCAGTACTTC; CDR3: CASSYSLAKNIQYF
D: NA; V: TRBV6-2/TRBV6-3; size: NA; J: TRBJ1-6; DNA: TGTGCCAGCAGTTATGGTGGGGCCTCTGGGCTCCCCCTCCACTTT; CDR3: CASSYGGASGLPLHF
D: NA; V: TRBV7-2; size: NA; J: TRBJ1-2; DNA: TGTGCCAGCAGCTTAGCGGACGGGTATGGCTACACCTTC; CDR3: CASSLADGYGYTF
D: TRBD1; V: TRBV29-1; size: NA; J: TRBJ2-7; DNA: TGCAGCGTTGTCAGGGGGCAGTCCTACGAGCAGTACTTC; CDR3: CSVVRGQSYEQYF
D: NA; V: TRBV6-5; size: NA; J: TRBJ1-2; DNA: TGTGCCAGCAGTTATTACCTGCAGGGGAACTATGGCTACACCTTC; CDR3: CASSYYLQGNYGYTF
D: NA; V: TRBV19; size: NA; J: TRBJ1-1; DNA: TGTGCCAGCCGGGACACCACGAACACTGAAGCTTTCTTT; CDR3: CASRDTTNTEAFF
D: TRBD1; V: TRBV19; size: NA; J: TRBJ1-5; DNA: TGTGCCAGTAGTGATCCGGGACAGGGGGCCAATCAGCCCCAGCATTTT; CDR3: CASSDPGQGANQPQHF
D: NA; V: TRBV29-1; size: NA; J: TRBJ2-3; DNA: TGCAGCGTTGATCAGAGTGGAGATACGCAGTATTTT; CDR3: CSVDQSGDTQYF
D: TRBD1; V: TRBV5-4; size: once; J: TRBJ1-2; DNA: TGTGCCAGCAGCTCTGTATGGGACAGGGGCTATGGCTACACCTTC; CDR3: CASSSVWDRGYGYTF
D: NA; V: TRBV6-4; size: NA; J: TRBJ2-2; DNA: TGTGCCAGCAGTGACACTAACACCGGGGAGCTGTTTTTT; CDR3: CASSDTNTGELFF
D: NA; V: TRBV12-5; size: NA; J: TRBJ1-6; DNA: TGTGCTAGTGGTGGCAGTCAAACACCCCTCCACTTT; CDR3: CASGGSQTPLHF
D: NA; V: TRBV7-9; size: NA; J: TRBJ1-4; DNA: TGTGCCAGCAGCTTAGCGTCGGGGTCTGAAAAACTGTTTTTT; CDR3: CASSLASGSEKLFF
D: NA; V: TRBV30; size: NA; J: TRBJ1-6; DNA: TGTGCCTGCCCAGGGTTGGGTTCACCCCTCCACTTT; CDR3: CACPGLGSPLHF
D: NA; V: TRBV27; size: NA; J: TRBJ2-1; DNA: TGTGCCAGCAGTCCTTACTTAAGCTCCTACAATGAGCAGTTCTTC; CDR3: CASSPYLSSYNEQFF
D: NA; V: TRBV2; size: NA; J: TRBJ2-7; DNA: TGTGCCAGCACCTTTGGTGCCCGCGAGCAGTACTTC; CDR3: CASTFGAREQYF
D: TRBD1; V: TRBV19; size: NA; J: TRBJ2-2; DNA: TGTGCCACAAAGGGACAGGGAGTACGCACCGGGGAGCTGTTTTTT; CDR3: CATKGQGVRTGELFF
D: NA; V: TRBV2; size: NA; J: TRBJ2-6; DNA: TGTGCCAGCAACCGACAGAGCTCTGGGGCCAACGTCCTGACTTTC; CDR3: CASNRQSSGANVLTF
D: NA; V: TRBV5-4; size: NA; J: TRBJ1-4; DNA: TGTGCCAGCAGCTTGGTAGGGCCTAATGAAAAACTGTTTTTT; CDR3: CASSLVGPNEKLFF
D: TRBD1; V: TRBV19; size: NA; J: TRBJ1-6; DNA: TGTGCCAGTAGTATTACAGGGGCGAATTCACCCCTCCACTTT; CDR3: CASSITGANSPLHF
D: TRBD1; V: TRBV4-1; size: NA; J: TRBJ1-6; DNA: TGCGCCAGCAGCCCCGCCGGGACAGGGGGGTCACCCCTCCACTTT; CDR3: CASSPAGTGGSPLHF
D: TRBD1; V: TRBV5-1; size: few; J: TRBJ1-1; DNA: TGCGCCAGCAGCCATAGACAGGGTAGGAACACTGAAGCTTTCTTT; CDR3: CASSHRQGRNTEAFF
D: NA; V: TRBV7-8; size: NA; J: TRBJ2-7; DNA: TGTGCCAGCAGCTTACGGTCCGTGAGCTCCTACGAGCAGTACTTC; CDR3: CASSLRSVSSYEQYF
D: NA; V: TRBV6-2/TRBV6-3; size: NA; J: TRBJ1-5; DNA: TGTGCCAGCAGTTACTCGGGGGCGAGAAATCAGCCCCAGCATTTT; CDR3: CASSYSGARNQPQHF
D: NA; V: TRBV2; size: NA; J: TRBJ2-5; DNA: TGTGCCAGCAGTGAACAGGGGGAGGTCGTGACCCAGTACTTC; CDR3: CASSEQGEVVTQYF
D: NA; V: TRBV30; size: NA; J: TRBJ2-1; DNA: TGTGCCTGGAGCCCTAGGGGCCGTGAGCAGTTCTTC; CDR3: CAWSPRGREQFF
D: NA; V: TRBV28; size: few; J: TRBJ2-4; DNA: TGTGCCAGCAGTGGGGGCGGGGGAGGAGAAAACATTCAGTACTTC; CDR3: CASSGGGGGENIQYF